This T cell receptor (beta chain) derives from a study of shared clonotypes between healthy human individuals. In its sample, this clone was seen many times. Antigen unknown. General study findings and limits: Non-shared clonotypes showed lower generation probabilities than clonotypes common to all four donors. Sequencing depth was a factor that was expected to affect clonotype sharing among donors.

The CDR3 is 14 residues long. Germline V gene lookup returns CDR1 SEHNR and CDR2 FQNEAQ (reference sequence). V lost 3 bases and J lost 2, with 5 bases in between. Profiling relied on immunoSEQ multiplex PCR, and the TCRdb table lists in-frame clones only, not all of them. The data show about 680,000 clones, roughly 73% seen once. The chain has TRBV7-9 and TRBJ2-6; D remains unclear. The sequence derives from a woman aged 25 to 45 in good health. Sequenced sample: memory CD4+ T cells sorted from blood. The subset denotes: CD45RA-negative fraction. The CDR3 loop is CASSFPPGANVLTF. As DNA, the CDR3 is TGTGCCAGCAGCTTCCCCCCTGGGGCCAACGTCCTGACTTTC.